This entry describes one TCR beta chain. These data are taken from a study of blood T cell repertoires in COVID-19. Whole-study context: Acute and convalescent COVID-19 specimens originated in the United States, Italy and Spain. T cells, B-cell-depleted T cells, or PBMCs supplied cDNA or gDNA.

The CDR3 covers 16 residues. Original processing methods: Reference gene primer amplification yielded estimated nucleated cell counts. Sequencing used immunoSEQ multiplex PCR; TCRdb keeps in-frame clones, though not all of them. V, J and clone size are taken as reported in that table, and D and trimming were inferred from the DNA itself. The sample yields 200,000 or so clones, approximately 85% seen once. The source material was peripheral blood. This sequence originates from a man aged 60 to 75 with acute or convalescent COVID-19. The rearrangement uses TRBV21-1 and TRBJ2-1; the table's D call of TRBD2 was not tested on the DNA. TRBV21-1 is a pseudogene. The CDR3 region has the DNA TGTGCCAGCAGCGCCGGACTAGCGGGAGCTGACAATGAGCAGTTCTTC. Translated, it gives CASSAGLAGADNEQFF.